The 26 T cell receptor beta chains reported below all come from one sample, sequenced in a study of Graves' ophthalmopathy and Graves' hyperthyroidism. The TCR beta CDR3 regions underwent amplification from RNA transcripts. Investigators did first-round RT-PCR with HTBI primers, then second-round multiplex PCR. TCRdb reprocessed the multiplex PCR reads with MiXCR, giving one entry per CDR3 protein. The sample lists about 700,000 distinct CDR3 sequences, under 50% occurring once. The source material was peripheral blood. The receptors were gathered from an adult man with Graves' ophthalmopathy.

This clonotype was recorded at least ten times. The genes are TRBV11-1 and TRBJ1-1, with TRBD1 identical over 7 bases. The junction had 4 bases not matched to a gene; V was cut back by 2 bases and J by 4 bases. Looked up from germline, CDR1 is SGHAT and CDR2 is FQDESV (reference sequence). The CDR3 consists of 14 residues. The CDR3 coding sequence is TGTGCCAGCAGCTTAAAACAGGGGATCACTGAAGCTTTCTTT. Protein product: CASSLKQGITEAFF.

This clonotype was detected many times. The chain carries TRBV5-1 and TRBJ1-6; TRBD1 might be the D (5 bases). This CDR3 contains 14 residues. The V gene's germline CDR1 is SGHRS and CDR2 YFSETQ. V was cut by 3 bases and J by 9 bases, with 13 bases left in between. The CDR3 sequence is CASSSGPGLSPLHF. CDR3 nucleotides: TGCGCCAGCAGCTCGGGACCAGGCCTTTCACCCCTCCACTTT.

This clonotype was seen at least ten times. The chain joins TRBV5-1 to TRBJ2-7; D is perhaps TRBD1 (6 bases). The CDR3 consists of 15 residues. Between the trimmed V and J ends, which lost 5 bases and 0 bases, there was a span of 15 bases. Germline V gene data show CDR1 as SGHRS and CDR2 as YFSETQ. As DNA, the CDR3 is TGCGCCAGCAGACCTCGACAGGACACCTCCTACGAGCAGTACTTC. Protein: CASRPRQDTSYEQYF.

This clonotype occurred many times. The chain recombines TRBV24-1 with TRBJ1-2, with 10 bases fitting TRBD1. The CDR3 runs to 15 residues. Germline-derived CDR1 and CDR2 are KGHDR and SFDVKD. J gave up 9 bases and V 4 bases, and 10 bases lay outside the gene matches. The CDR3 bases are TGTGCCACCAGTGACCGGGACAGGGGCTCGCGAAGCTACACCTTC. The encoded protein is CATSDRDRGSRSYTF.

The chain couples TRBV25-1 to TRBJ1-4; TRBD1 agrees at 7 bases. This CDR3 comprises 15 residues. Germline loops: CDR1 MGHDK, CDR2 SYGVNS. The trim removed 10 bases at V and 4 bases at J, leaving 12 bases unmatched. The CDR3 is CAISVLDRVNEKLFF. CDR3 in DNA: TGTGCCATCAGCGTTCTTGACAGGGTTAATGAAAAACTGTTTTTT.

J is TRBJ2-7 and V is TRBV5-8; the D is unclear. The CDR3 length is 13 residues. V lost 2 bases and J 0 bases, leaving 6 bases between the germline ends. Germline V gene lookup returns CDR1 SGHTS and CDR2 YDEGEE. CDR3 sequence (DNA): TGTGCCAGCAGCTTCAAGCCCTCCTACGAGCAGTACTTC. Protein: CASSFKPSYEQYF. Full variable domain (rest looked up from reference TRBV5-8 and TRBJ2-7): EAGVTQSPTHLIKTRGQQATLRCSPISGHTSVYWYQQALGLGLQFLLWYDEGEERNRGNFPPRFSGRQFPNYSSELNVNALELEDSALYLCASSFKPSYEQYFGPGTRLTVT.

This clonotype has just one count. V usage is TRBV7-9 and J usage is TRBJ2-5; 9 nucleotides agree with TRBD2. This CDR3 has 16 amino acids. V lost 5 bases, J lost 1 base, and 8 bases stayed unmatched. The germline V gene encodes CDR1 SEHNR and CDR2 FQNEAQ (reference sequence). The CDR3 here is CASSRGAGGLQETQYF. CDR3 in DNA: TGTGCCAGCAGCCGCGGAGCGGGAGGCCTCCAAGAGACCCAGTACTTC. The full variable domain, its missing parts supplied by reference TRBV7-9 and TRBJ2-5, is DTGVSQNPRHKITKRGQNVTFRCDPISEHNRLYWYRQTLGQGPEFLTYFQNEAQLEKSRLLSDRFSAERPKGSFSTLEIQRTEQGDSAMYLCASSRGAGGLQETQYFGPGTRLLVL.

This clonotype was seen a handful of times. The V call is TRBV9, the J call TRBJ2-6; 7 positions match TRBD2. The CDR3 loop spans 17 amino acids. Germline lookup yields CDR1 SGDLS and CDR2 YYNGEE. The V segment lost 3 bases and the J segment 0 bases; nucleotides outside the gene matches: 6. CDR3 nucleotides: TGTGCCAGCAGCGGGTACCGGGGGGTCTCTGGGGCCAACGTCCTGACTTTC. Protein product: CASSGYRGVSGANVLTF.

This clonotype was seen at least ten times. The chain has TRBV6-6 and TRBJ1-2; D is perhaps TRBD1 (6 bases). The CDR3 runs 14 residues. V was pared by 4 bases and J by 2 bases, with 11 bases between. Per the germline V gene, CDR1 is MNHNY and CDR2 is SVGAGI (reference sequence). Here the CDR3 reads CASSFYRANYGYTF. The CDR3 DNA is TGTGCCAGCAGTTTCTACAGGGCAAACTATGGCTACACCTTC.

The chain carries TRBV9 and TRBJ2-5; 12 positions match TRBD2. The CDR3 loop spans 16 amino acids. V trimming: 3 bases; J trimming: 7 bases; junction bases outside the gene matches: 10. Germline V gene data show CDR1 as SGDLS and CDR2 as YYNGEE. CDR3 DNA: TGTGCCAGCAGCGCTTTTGCTAGCGGGGGGGCCGGGACCCAGTACTTC. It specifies CASSAFASGGAGTQYF.

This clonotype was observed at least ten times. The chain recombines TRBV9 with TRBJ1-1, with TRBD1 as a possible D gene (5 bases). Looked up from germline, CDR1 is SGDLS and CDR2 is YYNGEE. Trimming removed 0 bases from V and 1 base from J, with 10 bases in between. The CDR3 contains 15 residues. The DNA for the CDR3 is TGTGCCAGCAGCGTAGGGGGGGGGACGAACACTGAAGCTTTCTTT. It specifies CASSVGGGTNTEAFF.

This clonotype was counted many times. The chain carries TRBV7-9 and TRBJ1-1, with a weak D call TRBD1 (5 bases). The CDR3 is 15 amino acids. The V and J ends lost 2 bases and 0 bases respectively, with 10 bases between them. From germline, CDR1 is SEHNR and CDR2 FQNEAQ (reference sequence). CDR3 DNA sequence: TGTGCCAGCAGCTTATTGGACATGATGAACACTGAAGCTTTCTTT. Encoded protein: CASSLLDMMNTEAFF. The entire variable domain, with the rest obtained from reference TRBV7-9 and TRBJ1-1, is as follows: DTGVSQNPRHKITKRGQNVTFRCDPISEHNRLYWYRQTLGQGPEFLTYFQNEAQLEKSRLLSDRFSAERPKGSFSTLEIQRTEQGDSAMYLCASSLLDMMNTEAFFGQGTRLTVV.

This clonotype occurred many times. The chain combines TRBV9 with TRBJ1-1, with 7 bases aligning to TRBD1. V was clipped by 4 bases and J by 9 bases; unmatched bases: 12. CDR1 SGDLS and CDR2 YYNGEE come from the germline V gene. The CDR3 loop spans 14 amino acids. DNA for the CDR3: TGTGCCAGCAGCCTAAGGGACAGAGAGGGGAAAGCTTTCTTT. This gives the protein CASSLRDREGKAFF. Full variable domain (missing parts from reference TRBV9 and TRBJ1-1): DSGVTQTPKHLITATGQRVTLRCSPRSGDLSVYWYQQSLDQGLQFLIQYYNGEERAKGNILERFSAQQFPDLHSELNLSSLELGDSALYFCASSLRDREGKAFFGQGTRLTVV.

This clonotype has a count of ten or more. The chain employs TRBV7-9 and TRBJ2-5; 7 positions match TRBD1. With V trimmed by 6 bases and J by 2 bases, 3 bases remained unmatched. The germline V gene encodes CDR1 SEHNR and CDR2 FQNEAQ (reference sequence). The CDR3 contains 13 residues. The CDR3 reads CASRSQGQETQYF. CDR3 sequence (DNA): TGTGCCAGCAGATCACAGGGGCAAGAGACCCAGTACTTC.

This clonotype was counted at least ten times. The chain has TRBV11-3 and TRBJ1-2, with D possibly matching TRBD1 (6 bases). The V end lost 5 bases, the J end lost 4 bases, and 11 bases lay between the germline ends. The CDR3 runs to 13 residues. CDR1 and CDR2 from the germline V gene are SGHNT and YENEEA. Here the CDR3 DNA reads TGTGCCAGCAGCCCCGGGGACACCTATGGCTACACCTTC. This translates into CASSPGDTYGYTF.

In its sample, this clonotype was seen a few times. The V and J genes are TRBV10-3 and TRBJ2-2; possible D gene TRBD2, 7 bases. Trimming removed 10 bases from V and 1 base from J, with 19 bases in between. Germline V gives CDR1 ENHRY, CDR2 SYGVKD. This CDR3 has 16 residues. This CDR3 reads CASTQGGGLNTGELFF. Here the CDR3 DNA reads TGTGCCAGCACACAGGGAGGGGGATTGAACACCGGGGAGCTGTTTTTT.

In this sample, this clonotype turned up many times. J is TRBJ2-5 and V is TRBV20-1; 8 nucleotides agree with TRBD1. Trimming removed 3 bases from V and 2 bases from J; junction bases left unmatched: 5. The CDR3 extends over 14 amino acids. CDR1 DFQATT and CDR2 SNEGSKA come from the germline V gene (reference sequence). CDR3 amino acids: CSASKGTGQETQYF. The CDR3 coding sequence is TGCAGTGCTAGTAAGGGGACAGGACAAGAGACCCAGTACTTC.

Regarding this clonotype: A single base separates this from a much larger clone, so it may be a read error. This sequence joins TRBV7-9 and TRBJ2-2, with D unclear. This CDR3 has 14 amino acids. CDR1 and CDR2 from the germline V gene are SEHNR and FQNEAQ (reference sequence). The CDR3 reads CASSRAAKTGELFF. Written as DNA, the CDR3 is TGTGCCAGCAGCCGGGCCGCGAAAACCGGGGAGCTGTTTTTT.

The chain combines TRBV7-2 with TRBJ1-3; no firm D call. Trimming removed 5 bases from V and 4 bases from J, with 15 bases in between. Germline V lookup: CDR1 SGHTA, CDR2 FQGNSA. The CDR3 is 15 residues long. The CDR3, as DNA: TGTGCCAGCAGCCCAGGTAGGGCCAGAGGAAACACCATATATTTT. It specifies CASSPGRARGNTIYF.

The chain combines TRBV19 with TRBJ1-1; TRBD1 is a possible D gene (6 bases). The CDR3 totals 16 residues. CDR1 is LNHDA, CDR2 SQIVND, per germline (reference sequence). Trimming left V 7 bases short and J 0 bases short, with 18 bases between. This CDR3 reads CASNTGFLSMNTEAFF. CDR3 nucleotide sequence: TGTGCCAGTAATACAGGGTTTCTTTCCATGAACACTGAAGCTTTCTTT.

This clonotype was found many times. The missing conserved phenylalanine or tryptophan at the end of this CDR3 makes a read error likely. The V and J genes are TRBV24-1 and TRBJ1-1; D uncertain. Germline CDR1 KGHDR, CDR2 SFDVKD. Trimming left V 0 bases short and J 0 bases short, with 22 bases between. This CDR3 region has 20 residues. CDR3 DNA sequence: TGTGCCACCAGTGATTTGACGACTACAAGTAAGCCAGAAATGAACACTGAAGCTTTCCTT. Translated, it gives CATSDLTTTSKPEMNTEAFL.

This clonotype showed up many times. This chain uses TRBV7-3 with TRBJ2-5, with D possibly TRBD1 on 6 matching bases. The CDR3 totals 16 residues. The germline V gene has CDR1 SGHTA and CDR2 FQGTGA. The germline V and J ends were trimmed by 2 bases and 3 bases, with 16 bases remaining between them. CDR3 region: CASSLAGRTAKETQYF. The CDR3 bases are TGTGCCAGCAGCTTAGCAGGGCGGACAGCGAAAGAGACCCAGTACTTC.

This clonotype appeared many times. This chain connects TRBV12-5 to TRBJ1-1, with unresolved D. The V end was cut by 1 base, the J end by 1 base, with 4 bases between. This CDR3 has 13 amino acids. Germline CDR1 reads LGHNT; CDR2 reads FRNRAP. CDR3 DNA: TGTGCTAGTGGTTTGGCAAAGAACACTGAAGCTTTCTTT. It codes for CASGLAKNTEAFF.

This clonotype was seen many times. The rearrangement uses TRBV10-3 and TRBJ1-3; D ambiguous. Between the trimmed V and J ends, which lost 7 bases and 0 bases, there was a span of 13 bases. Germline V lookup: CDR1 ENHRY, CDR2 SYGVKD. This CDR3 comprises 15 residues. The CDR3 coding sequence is TGTGCCATCATGGAAGGGCTCAGCTCTGGAAACACCATATATTTT. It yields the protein CAIMEGLSSGNTIYF.

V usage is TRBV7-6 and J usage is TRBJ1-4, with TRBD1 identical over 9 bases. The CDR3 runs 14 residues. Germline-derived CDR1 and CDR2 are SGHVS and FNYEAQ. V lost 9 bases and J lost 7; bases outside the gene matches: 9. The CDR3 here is CASYLGQGGEKLFF. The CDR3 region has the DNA TGTGCCAGTTACCTGGGACAGGGCGGTGAAAAACTGTTTTTT.

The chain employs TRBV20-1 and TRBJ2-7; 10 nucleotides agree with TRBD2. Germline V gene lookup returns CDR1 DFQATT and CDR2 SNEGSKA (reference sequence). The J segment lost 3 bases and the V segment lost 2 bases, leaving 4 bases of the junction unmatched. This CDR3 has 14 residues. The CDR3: CSARLAGVLYEQYF. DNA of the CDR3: TGCAGTGCTAGACTAGCGGGGGTCCTCTACGAGCAGTACTTC.